The clone carrying this T cell receptor beta chain was recorded at least ten times. No antigen is known for it. The data derive from a study of T cells after yellow fever vaccination. Whole-study results and caveats: There was a possibility that FACS-sorted repertoires contained abundant clonotypes contaminating from the bulk population. Once the booster was given, most primary-vaccination clones reappeared, at over 95% for CD4 and approximately 88% for CD8.

Making TCR cDNA involved 5'RACE template switching, which added UMIs and a universal primer site. TCRdb ran MiXCR on the 5' RACE reads and lists one entry per CDR3 protein. This sample has around 50,000 distinct CDR3 sequences, with 7.4% found just once. The source was CD8+ T cells sorted from PBMCs, collected less than 16 days after the first yellow fever vaccination. This receptor was identified in a man aged 18 to 30 who received the YFV17D yellow fever vaccine.

CDR3 nucleotides: TGTGCCAGCAGCCCCACCCACTTAGGACTACCCGGGGAGACCCAGTACTTC. Translated: CASSPTHLGLPGETQYF. The V and J genes are TRBV7-2 and TRBJ2-5, with TRBD2 as a possible D gene (6 bases). This CDR3 is built from 17 residues. V lost 5 bases to trimming and J lost 5 bases, with 24 bases between them. Germline loops: CDR1 SGHTA, CDR2 FQGNSA.